The source of this TCR beta chain is a study of blood T cells in healthy people across ages. PCR was performed a second time for about 6 to 12 cycles using a sample-barcoded 5' primer and a J-beta primer mix. TCRdb reanalysed the 5' RACE reads using MiXCR and keeps one entry per CDR3 protein. The data hold about 760,000 distinct CDR3 sequences, with around 25% observed a single time. This clonotype has just a few counts. Looked up from germline, CDR1 is SGHTS and CDR2 is YDEGEE. Deletions cut 1 base from V and 8 bases from J, with 15 bases between. This CDR3 is built from 14 residues. These data also featured in a second study, about T cells of mothers and their children. As reported in that work: Sequencing got over 8.5 million TCR beta CDR3 reads from each mother and approximately 3 million from each child.

The sample was blood. The chain uses TRBV5-8 and TRBJ1-2; no definite D call. The sequence came from a boy aged 10-17 years in good health. Here the CDR3 reads CASSLQGRWLGYTF. DNA of the CDR3: TGTGCCAGCAGCTTGCAAGGTCGGTGGCTGGGCTACACCTTC.